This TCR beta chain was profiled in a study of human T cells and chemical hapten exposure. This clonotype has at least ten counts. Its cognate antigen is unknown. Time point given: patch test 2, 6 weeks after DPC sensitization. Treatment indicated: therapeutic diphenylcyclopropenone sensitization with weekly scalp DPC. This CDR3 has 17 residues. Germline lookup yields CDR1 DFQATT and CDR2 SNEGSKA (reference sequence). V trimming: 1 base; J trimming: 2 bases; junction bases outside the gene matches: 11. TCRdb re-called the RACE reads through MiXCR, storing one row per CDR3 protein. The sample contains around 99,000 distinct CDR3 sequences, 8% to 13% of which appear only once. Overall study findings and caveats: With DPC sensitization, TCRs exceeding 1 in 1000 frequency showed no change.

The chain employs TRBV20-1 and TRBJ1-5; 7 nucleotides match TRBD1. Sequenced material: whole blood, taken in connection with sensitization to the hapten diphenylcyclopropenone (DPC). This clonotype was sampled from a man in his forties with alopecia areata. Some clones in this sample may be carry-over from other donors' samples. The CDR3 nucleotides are TGCAGTGCTAGAGGTCGGCAGGGGGTGGTCGGCAATCAGCCCCAGCATTTT. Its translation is CSARGRQGVVGNQPQHF.